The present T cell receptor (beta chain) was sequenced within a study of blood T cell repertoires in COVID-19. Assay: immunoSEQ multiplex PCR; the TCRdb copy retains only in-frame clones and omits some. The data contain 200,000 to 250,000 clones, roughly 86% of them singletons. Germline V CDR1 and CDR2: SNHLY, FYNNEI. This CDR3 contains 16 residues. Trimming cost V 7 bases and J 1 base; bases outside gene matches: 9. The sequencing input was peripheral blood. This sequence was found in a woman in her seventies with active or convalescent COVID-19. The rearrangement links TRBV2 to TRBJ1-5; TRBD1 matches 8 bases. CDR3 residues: CASKGGGQGSNQPQHF. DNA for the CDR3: TGTGCCAGCAAAGGGGGCGGACAGGGAAGCAATCAGCCCCAGCATTTT.